The next 3 T cell receptor beta chains were all read from a single sample in a study of regulatory T cells in long-lasting Graves disease. Time point reported: newly diagnosed GD, antithyroid drugs for less than 3 months. The TCR library used RNA extracted from PBMCs. Arm-PCR of CDR3 regions and iRepertoire HTBI primers were used to build TCR beta libraries. TCRdb ran MiXCR on the multiplex PCR reads and lists one entry per CDR3 protein. The sample shows about 530,000 distinct CDR3 sequences, about 15% of them seen only once. These same data were also listed under a study on T cells in Graves' hyperthyroidism and ophthalmopathy.

The sample consisted of peripheral blood mononuclear cells (PBMCs), taken at new diagnosis, from a patient treated with antithyroid drugs. The receptors originated from a woman between 40 and 65 years old with Graves disease.

The table lists this clonotype with many counts. V is TRBV30 and J is TRBJ2-1, with TRBD2 identical over 13 bases. CDR1 and CDR2 from the germline V gene are GTSNPN and SVGIG (reference sequence). Trimming removed 4 bases from V and 7 bases from J; junction bases left unmatched: 10. The CDR3 runs to 16 residues. The CDR3 here is CAWTGLAGATWNEQFF. The CDR3 coding sequence is TGTGCCTGGACAGGACTAGCGGGGGCCACATGGAATGAGCAGTTCTTC.

The V and J genes are TRBV11-2 and TRBJ2-7, with D maybe TRBD2 (6 bases). Trimming left V 10 bases short and J 2 bases short, with 15 bases between. Germline V CDR1 and CDR2: SGHAT, FQNNGV. The CDR3 runs 13 residues. In DNA form, the CDR3 reads TGTGCCACCAGGCTAGCGCTTGCCTACGAGCAGTACTTC. Translation gives CATRLALAYEQYF.

The chain carries TRBV5-1 and TRBJ1-5; 9 nucleotides line up with TRBD1. This CDR3 comprises 17 residues. The germline V gene has CDR1 SGHRS and CDR2 YFSETQ. The J segment lost 0 bases and the V segment lost 7 bases, leaving 11 bases of the junction unmatched. CDR3 DNA sequence: TGCGCCAGCGACCCTAGTAGGACAGGGGATAGCAATCAGCCCCAGCATTTT. Amino acid sequence: CASDPSRTGDSNQPQHF.